These T cell receptor beta chains were read from a single sample in a study of T cell changes during pregnancy in multiple sclerosis. Repertoires were generated with immunoSEQ multiplex PCR, while TCRdb's copy carries only in-frame clones and drops some. Here the sample spans about 40,000 clones, just over 90% being singletons. The sample consisted of peripheral blood, taken before pregnancy. These receptors were taken from a female donor with multiple sclerosis, enrolled in a pregnancy study. Each CDR3 is given with its conserved first and last residue. Each record gives: D gene, V gene, clone size, J gene, CDR3 length, CDR3 DNA, CDR3 protein. D genes are given only for firm matches. Clone size is shown for a subset of rows, as once, few, many or a class of expanded clone.

D gene: TRBD1
V gene: TRBV5-5
clone size: -
J gene: TRBJ1-5
CDR3 length: 15
CDR3 DNA: TGTGCCAGCAGCTTGGCCGGGACAGGTAATCAGCCCCAGCATTTT
CDR3 protein: CASSLAGTGNQPQHF

D gene: TRBD2
V gene: TRBV19
clone size: -
J gene: TRBJ2-7
CDR3 length: 14
CDR3 DNA: TGTGCCAGTAGTTTAGGACTAGCGGGAGGGGAGCAGTACTTC
CDR3 protein: CASSLGLAGGEQYF

D gene: TRBD2
V gene: TRBV5-1
clone size: -
J gene: TRBJ2-7
CDR3 length: 14
CDR3 DNA: TGCGCCAGCAGCTGGGGGGGGATCCTCTCCGAGCAGTACTTC
CDR3 protein: CASSWGGILSEQYF

D gene: TRBD2
V gene: TRBV28
clone size: -
J gene: TRBJ2-1
CDR3 length: 15
CDR3 DNA: TGTGCCAGCTGTAGGGATATAGCGGGCAGCAATGAGCAGTTCTTC
CDR3 protein: CASCRDIAGSNEQFF

D gene: -
V gene: TRBV2
clone size: -
J gene: TRBJ2-3
CDR3 length: 15
CDR3 DNA: TGTGCCAGCAGATTTTTCGCCATAGCAACAGATACGCAGTATTTT
CDR3 protein: CASRFFAIATDTQYF

D gene: -
V gene: TRBV13
clone size: -
J gene: TRBJ1-1
CDR3 length: 15
CDR3 DNA: TGTGCCAGCAGCTTAGGAGGGGTTAAGTTCTCTGAAGCTTTCTTT
CDR3 protein: CASSLGGVKFSEAFF

D gene: -
V gene: TRBV7-2
clone size: -
J gene: TRBJ2-1
CDR3 length: 13
CDR3 DNA: TGTGCCAGCAGCTTAGACCAGGTGTTGGAGCAGTTCTTC
CDR3 protein: CASSLDQVLEQFF

D gene: -
V gene: TRBV5-1
clone size: -
J gene: TRBJ2-1
CDR3 length: 13
CDR3 DNA: TGCGCCAGCCGACTATCTTCCTACAATGAGCAGTTCTTC
CDR3 protein: CASRLSSYNEQFF

D gene: TRBD2
V gene: TRBV10-1
clone size: once
J gene: TRBJ2-1
CDR3 length: 14
CDR3 DNA: TGCGCCAGCAGTACTAGCGGGGCTTTCAATGAGCAGTTCTTC
CDR3 protein: CASSTSGAFNEQFF

D gene: TRBD1
V gene: TRBV4-1
clone size: -
J gene: TRBJ2-5
CDR3 length: 15
CDR3 DNA: TGCGCCAGCAGCCCAGTACAGGGGAACCAAGAGACCCAGTACTTC
CDR3 protein: CASSPVQGNQETQYF

D gene: TRBD2
V gene: TRBV30
clone size: -
J gene: TRBJ2-1
CDR3 length: 15
CDR3 DNA: TGTGCCTGGAGTGTATGGCCAGCGGGAAACAATGAGCAGTTCTTC
CDR3 protein: CAWSVWPAGNNEQFF

D gene: TRBD2
V gene: TRBV30
clone size: -
J gene: TRBJ2-2
CDR3 length: 14
CDR3 DNA: TGTGCCTGGTGTGCAGGGAGGGACACCGGGGAGCTGTTTTTT
CDR3 protein: CAWCAGRDTGELFF

D gene: -
V gene: TRBV7-9
clone size: -
J gene: TRBJ2-7
CDR3 length: 15
CDR3 DNA: TGTGCCAGCAGTCACCCTCAGGGGAGCTCCTACGAGCAGTACTTC
CDR3 protein: CASSHPQGSSYEQYF

D gene: -
V gene: TRBV5-1
clone size: -
J gene: TRBJ2-7
CDR3 length: 12
CDR3 DNA: TGCGCCAGCAGCTTGGAAGGAGACGAGCAGTACTTC
CDR3 protein: CASSLEGDEQYF

D gene: -
V gene: TRBV10-3
clone size: -
J gene: TRBJ1-3
CDR3 length: 19
CDR3 DNA: TGTGCCATCAGTGAGTCGGGGGGGAGTTGGAGGAGCTCTGGAAACACCATATATTTT
CDR3 protein: CAISESGGSWRSSGNTIYF

D gene: TRBD2
V gene: TRBV7-9
clone size: -
J gene: TRBJ2-3
CDR3 length: 17
CDR3 DNA: TGTGCCAGCAGCCCCCCGACTAGCGGGCCCCGCACAGATACGCAGTATTTT
CDR3 protein: CASSPPTSGPRTDTQYF